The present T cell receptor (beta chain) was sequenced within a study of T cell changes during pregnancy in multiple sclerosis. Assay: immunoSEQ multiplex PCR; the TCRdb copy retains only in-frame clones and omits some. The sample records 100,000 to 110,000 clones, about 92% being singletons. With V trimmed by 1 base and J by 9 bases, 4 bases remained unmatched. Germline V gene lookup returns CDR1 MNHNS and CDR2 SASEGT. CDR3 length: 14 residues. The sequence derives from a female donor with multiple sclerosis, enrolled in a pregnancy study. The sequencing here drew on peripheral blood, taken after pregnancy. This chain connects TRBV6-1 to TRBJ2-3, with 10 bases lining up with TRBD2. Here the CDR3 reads CASSEGAGGQTQYF. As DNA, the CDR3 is TGTGCCAGCAGTGAAGGAGCGGGGGGGCAAACGCAGTATTTT.